This TCR beta chain stems from a study of cytomegalovirus exposure and HLA in healthy donors. Study information: A previous analysis identified fewer than 130 million unique TCR beta sequences derived from about 180 million T cells.

PCR primers comprised 60 Vbeta and 13 Jbeta primers. Measured with immunoSEQ multiplex PCR; TCRdb has only the in-frame clones, and not every one. The repertoire consists of 150,000 to 200,000 clones, with roughly 80% occurring once and the leading ten covering about 11%. In germline, CDR1 is MNHEY, CDR2 SMNVEV (reference sequence). The J segment lost 5 bases and the V segment lost 6 bases, leaving 8 bases of the junction unmatched. This CDR3 contains 15 residues. Sample: PBMCs. This chain joins TRBV27 and TRBJ1-4, with 8 bases identical to TRBD1. The sequence was obtained from a man aged 18 to 35 in good health and CMV-seropositive. For the CDR3, the DNA is TGTGCCAGCAGGGACTCAGGGGGCCCCAATGAAAAACTGTTTTTT. Its translation is CASRDSGGPNEKLFF.